Each of the 27 T cell receptor beta chains below was sequenced from the same sample in a study of OX40 agonist ivuxolimab in advanced cancers. Clones were read by immunoSEQ multiplex PCR, and TCRdb kept only the in-frame ones, dropping some. The repertoire consists of just over 90,000 clones, with about 90% occurring once and the leading ten covering 0.7% to 1%. This specimen was CD4+ or CD8+ T cells sorted from blood, taken in a trial of the OX40 agonist ivuxolimab. The source of these receptors is an adult with an advanced solid tumor such as melanoma, head and neck, liver or kidney cancer.

The chain is built from TRBV11-3 and TRBJ2-7; 12 positions match TRBD1. Trimming cost V 1 base and J 6 bases; bases outside gene matches: 4. The length of the CDR3 is 15 residues. Germline CDR1 is SGHNT and CDR2 is YENEEA. Here the CDR3 reads CASSLVGTGGIEQYF. The CDR3 region has the DNA TGTGCCAGCAGCTTAGTTGGGACAGGGGGCATCGAGCAGTACTTC.

CDR3 sequence (DNA): TGCAGCGTTCTGGGTCCCAACGAGCAGTACTTC. Translation: CSVLGPNEQYF. The chain recombines TRBV29-1 with TRBJ2-7; D gene ambiguous. CDR3 length: 11 residues. The germline V gene has CDR1 SQVTM and CDR2 ANQGSEA. Trimming removed 5 bases at V and 5 bases at J, with 10 bases between.

The V and J genes are TRBV5-5 and TRBJ2-7; tentative D call: TRBD1 (6 bases). This CDR3 has 12 amino acids. The germline V and J ends were trimmed by 4 bases and 7 bases, with 12 bases remaining between them. Germline CDR1 and CDR2: SGHKS and YYEKEE (reference sequence). CDR3 sequence (DNA): TGTGCCAGCAGCACTACAGGGAGAGAGCAGTACTTC. Residues: CASSTTGREQYF.

This chain joins TRBV19 and TRBJ1-2; 9 bases match TRBD1. Germline CDR1 LNHDA, CDR2 SQIVND (reference sequence). J lost 5 bases, V lost 5 bases, and 3 bases had no gene match. The CDR3 has 13 amino acids. As DNA, the CDR3 is TGTGCCAGTAGTCAGGACAGGGGTTATGGCTACACCTTC. It translates to CASSQDRGYGYTF.

The chain recombines TRBV14 with TRBJ2-7; D is undetermined. Germline CDR1 reads SGHDN; CDR2 reads FVKESK. This CDR3 is built from 17 residues. Trimming removed 0 bases from V and 0 bases from J, with 15 bases in between. This chain's CDR3 is CASSQDRTSVYSYEQYF. DNA of the CDR3: TGTGCCAGCAGCCAAGATAGGACCAGCGTCTACTCCTACGAGCAGTACTTC.

The chain employs TRBV7-2 and TRBJ2-1, with 13 bases lining up with TRBD2. The CDR3 runs 16 residues. Trimming cost V 1 base and J 8 bases; bases outside gene matches: 5. Germline V gene lookup returns CDR1 SGHTA and CDR2 FQGNSA. Written as DNA, the CDR3 is TGTGCCAGCAGCTTAGAGGGGACTAGCGGGATCTATGAGCAGTTCTTC. The encoded protein is CASSLEGTSGIYEQFF.

This clone has only one observation. This chain uses TRBV5-4 with TRBJ2-3; 13 nucleotides align to TRBD2. Germline CDR1 reads SGHNT; CDR2 reads YYREEE (reference sequence). The CDR3 spans 17 residues. V was pared by 4 bases and J by 5 bases, with 10 bases of the junction left unmatched. The CDR3: CASSRGGTSGTIDTQYF. In DNA form, the CDR3 reads TGTGCCAGCAGCCGGGGAGGGACTAGCGGGACCATAGATACGCAGTATTTT.

By share, this clone ranks as medium-sized. The chain carries TRBV19 and TRBJ2-5; D is possibly TRBD2 (6 bases). V was trimmed by 6 bases and J by 4 bases, leaving 9 bases between them. Germline CDR1 and CDR2: LNHDA and SQIVND (reference sequence). This CDR3 has 12 amino acids. The CDR3 nucleotides read TGTGCCAGTAGACTAGCAGGAGAGACCCAGTACTTC. Its translation: CASRLAGETQYF.

The chain carries TRBV19 and TRBJ1-1, with D unclear. Trimming left V 0 bases short and J 7 bases short, with 12 bases between. The CDR3 totals 14 residues. Germline V gene data show CDR1 as LNHDA and CDR2 as SQIVND (reference sequence). In DNA, the CDR3 is TGTGCCAGTAGTATAGATCCCCACACGGTTGAAGCTTTCTTT. It codes for CASSIDPHTVEAFF.

This clone occurred once. The J gene is TRBJ2-5, the V gene TRBV14, with D perhaps assigned TRBD1 or TRBD2 (6 bases each). V gave up 1 base and J gave up 5 bases, with 14 bases separating them. CDR1 is SGHDN, CDR2 FVKESK, per germline. The CDR3 totals 15 residues. The CDR3 DNA follows: TGTGCCAGCAGCCAAGCTATCGGGGGCCGGGAGACCCAGTACTTC. Residues: CASSQAIGGRETQYF. The whole variable domain, remainder taken from reference TRBV14 and TRBJ2-5, is EAGVTQFPSHSVIEKGQTVTLRCDPISGHDNLYWYRRVMGKEIKFLLHFVKESKQDESGMPNNRFLAERTGGTYSTLKVQPAELEDSGVYFCASSQAIGGRETQYFGPGTRLLVL.

The gene calls are TRBV7-2 and TRBJ2-5; 7 nucleotides line up with TRBD2. Germline V gene data show CDR1 as SGHTA and CDR2 as FQGNSA. V trimming: 4 bases; J trimming: 1 base; junction bases outside the gene matches: 12. This CDR3 comprises 17 residues. The CDR3 DNA sequence: TGTGCCAGCAGCTCCCGCGGGGGAGCGGGACCCCAAGAGACCCAGTACTTC. Its translation: CASSSRGGAGPQETQYF.

This chain links TRBV7-8 with TRBJ2-3; 8 bases fit TRBD2. Per the germline V gene, CDR1 is SGHVS and CDR2 is FQNEAQ. J lost 4 bases, V lost 5 bases, and 11 bases had no gene match. This CDR3 contains 16 residues. This chain's CDR3 is CASSQYPGLEADTQYF. The CDR3 DNA is TGTGCCAGCAGCCAGTATCCGGGACTAGAGGCAGATACGCAGTATTTT.

The rearrangement uses TRBV19 and TRBJ2-5; D is unclear. The CDR3 length is 14 residues. V shed 6 bases and J shed 5 bases, with 16 bases lying between them. CDR1 and CDR2 (germline): LNHDA, SQIVND (reference sequence). In nucleotides, the CDR3 is TGTGCCAGTAGATCACAAGGTCTTGGGGAGACCCAGTACTTC. Encoded protein: CASRSQGLGETQYF.

The genes are TRBV7-2 and TRBJ1-2, with D perhaps matching TRBD1 (5 bases). Trimming left V 5 bases short and J 4 bases short, with 17 bases between. Germline V gene data show CDR1 as SGHTA and CDR2 as FQGNSA. The CDR3 runs 15 residues. The CDR3 sequence is CASSPRTSGGYGYTF. CDR3 sequence (DNA): TGTGCCAGCAGCCCTCGGACATCTGGGGGCTATGGCTACACCTTC.

The chain recombines TRBV6-5 with TRBJ2-7; 7 nucleotides match TRBD1. The trim removed 6 bases at V and 1 base at J, leaving 9 bases unmatched. CDR3 length: 15 residues. Germline V gene data show CDR1 as MNHEY and CDR2 as SVGAGI. Here the CDR3 DNA reads TGTGCCAGCAGAACCACAGGGGTTCCATCCTACGAGCAGTACTTC. Translated: CASRTTGVPSYEQYF.

The chain uses TRBV27 and TRBJ1-5; D call uncertain. V was cut by 3 bases and J by 0 bases, with 3 bases left in between. Looked up from germline, CDR1 is MNHEY and CDR2 is SMNVEV (reference sequence). The CDR3 loop spans 13 amino acids. CDR3 in DNA: TGTGCCAGCAGTTTGGATAGCAATCAGCCCCAGCATTTT. The encoded protein is CASSLDSNQPQHF.

This clone appeared once. The chain is built from TRBV10-3 and TRBJ2-3; the match to TRBD1 covers 8 bases. V lost 2 bases and J lost 0; bases outside the gene matches: 1. The CDR3 totals 15 residues. In germline, CDR1 is ENHRY, CDR2 SYGVKD. The CDR3 protein is CAISETGGSTDTQYF. The CDR3 coding sequence is TGTGCCATCAGTGAGACAGGGGGTAGCACAGATACGCAGTATTTT.

The rearrangement uses TRBV7-3 and TRBJ2-1; TRBD1 agrees at 9 bases. After removal of 0 bases from V and 15 bases from J, the junction contained 6 bases not matched to a gene. In germline, CDR1 is SGHTA, CDR2 FQGTGA. This CDR3 contains 13 residues. The CDR3 region is CASSLTGQGGWFF. As DNA, the CDR3 is TGTGCCAGCAGCTTAACGGGACAGGGTGGGTGGTTCTTC. The complete variable domain, with remaining parts taken from reference TRBV7-3 and TRBJ2-1, reads GAGVSQTPSNKVTEKGKYVELRCDPISGHTALYWYRQSLGQGPEFLIYFQGTGAADDSGLPNDRFFAVRPEGSVSTLKIQRTERGDSAVYLCASSLTGQGGWFFGPGTRLTVL.

V is TRBV5-1 and J is TRBJ2-1; D is unresolved. Trimming cost V 0 bases and J 0 bases, with 10 bases left between them. CDR3 size: 16 residues. In germline, CDR1 is SGHRS, CDR2 YFSETQ. CDR3 amino acids: CASSLAGDISYNEQFF. The CDR3 DNA reads as TGCGCCAGCAGCTTGGCGGGTGACATCTCCTACAATGAGCAGTTCTTC.

This clone was seen only once. This chain joins TRBV7-2 and TRBJ2-2; D is unclear. The CDR3 covers 14 residues. V gave up 1 base and J gave up 2 bases, with 5 bases separating them. The germline V gene encodes CDR1 SGHTA and CDR2 FQGNSA. The CDR3 DNA is TGTGCCAGCAGCTTAGGGCTAAACACCGGGGAGCTGTTTTTT. Protein product: CASSLGLNTGELFF.

The rearrangement links TRBV7-9 to TRBJ1-1, with no clear D. V was pared by 8 bases and J by 0 bases, with 16 bases between. The CDR3 runs to 15 residues. Per germline, CDR1 SEHNR and CDR2 FQNEAQ (reference sequence). CDR3 loop: CASRSKQRLNTEAFF. DNA for the CDR3: TGTGCCAGCCGCTCTAAGCAGAGATTGAACACTGAAGCTTTCTTT.

This chain links TRBV11-2 with TRBJ2-1; TRBD2 matches 10 bases. V shed 4 bases and J 5 bases; nucleotides not matched to a gene: 5. Germline V gives CDR1 SGHAT, CDR2 FQNNGV. The CDR3 is 15 amino acids. CDR3 DNA: TGTGCCAGCAGCTCTAGCGGGAGAGGCGACAATGAGCAGTTCTTC. Protein product: CASSSSGRGDNEQFF. The variable domain in full, with the rest retrieved from reference TRBV11-2 and TRBJ2-1, is EAGVAQSPRYKIIEKRQSVAFWCNPISGHATLYWYQQILGQGPKLLIQFQNNGVVDDSQLPKDRFSAERLKGVDSTLKIQPAKLEDSAVYLCASSSSGRGDNEQFFGPGTRLTVL.

The CDR3 DNA follows: TGTGCCAGCAGTGCCGTGGGCCTCGCCTACAATGAGCAGTTCTTC. It is translated as CASSAVGLAYNEQFF. V gene TRBV6-4 combines with J gene TRBJ2-1; no definite D call. There are 15 residues in the CDR3. CDR1 is MRHNA, CDR2 SNTAGT, per germline. V lost 4 bases, J lost 2 bases, and 12 bases lay in between.

This chain links TRBV6-4 with TRBJ2-3; 8 bases are a match to TRBD2. The CDR3 is made up of 12 amino acids. The J segment lost 4 bases and the V segment lost 11 bases, leaving 5 bases of the junction unmatched. Germline CDR1 MRHNA, CDR2 SNTAGT. CDR3 region: CARAGGPDTQYF. The CDR3 coding sequence is TGTGCCCGTGCGGGAGGTCCAGATACGCAGTATTTT.

V gene TRBV7-2 combines with J gene TRBJ2-1, with TRBD2 matching over 8 bases. V dropped 5 bases and J dropped 3; count of bases not matched to a gene: 6. CDR3 length equals 15 residues. Germline V gene data show CDR1 as SGHTA and CDR2 as FQGNSA. CDR3 DNA: TGTGCCAGCAGCCTGACTGCGGGAGGCTACAATGAGCAGTTCTTC. This sequence encodes CASSLTAGGYNEQFF. Using reference TRBV7-2 and TRBJ2-1 for the parts outside the CDR3, the full variable domain is GAGVSQSPSNKVTEKGKDVELRCDPISGHTALYWYRQSLGQGLEFLIYFQGNSAPDKSGLPSDRFSAERTGGSVSTLTIQRTQQEDSAVYLCASSLTAGGYNEQFFGPGTRLTVL.

V gene TRBV9 combines with J gene TRBJ1-2, with 11 bases identical to TRBD1. Per the germline V gene, CDR1 is SGDLS and CDR2 is YYNGEE. The ends lost 2 bases at V and 2 bases at J; junction bases unmatched: 11. CDR3 length equals 18 residues. The CDR3 nucleotides are TGTGCCAGCAGCGTCTCCCCAGGACAGGGGGCGCGGAACTATGGCTACACCTTC. Translation gives CASSVSPGQGARNYGYTF.

The chain couples TRBV28 to TRBJ2-5; no clear D. This CDR3 spans 11 amino acids. Trimming shortened V by 2 bases and J by 5 bases, and 3 bases separated the two germline ends. Germline V gene data show CDR1 as MDHEN and CDR2 as SYDVKM. The CDR3 reads CASSLRETQYF. The DNA for the CDR3 is TGTGCCAGCAGTTTACGGGAGACCCAGTACTTC.